Many counts were recorded for the clone carrying this T cell receptor (beta chain). The antigen remains unidentified. Building the TCR beta libraries relied on iRepertoire HTBI primers, and CDR3 regions underwent Arm-PCR. Under the authors' procedure: The samples included 62 TRBV and 14 TRBJ segments. TCRdb itself ran the multiplex PCR reads through MiXCR, one entry per CDR3 protein. TCRdb, not the original authors, processed these V and J calls. This sample yields about 290,000 distinct CDR3 sequences, of which around 21% are seen a single time; approximately 53% belongs to the top ten. The germline V gene has CDR1 SGHAT and CDR2 FQNNGV. The CDR3 extends over 18 amino acids. V shed 8 bases and J 3 bases; nucleotides not matched to a gene: 16. This entry comes from a study of regulatory T cells in long-lasting Graves disease. General study results and limits: Persistent cases of Graves' showed reduced TCR diversity relative to newly diagnosed patients.

As to time point: persistent/refractory GD, antithyroid drugs over 5 years with positive TRAb. There was RNA extracted from PBMCs, and the TCR library was made from it. The genes are TRBV11-2 and TRBJ2-5, with 12 nucleotides matching TRBD2. The receptor was isolated from a female donor with Graves disease. Here the sequenced sample was peripheral blood mononuclear cells (PBMCs), taken when the disease was refractory, from a patient treated with antithyroid drugs. The CDR3 DNA sequence: TGTGCCAGCTCTCTGGGTTTCCTAGCGGGAGGGCCGGAAGAGACCCAGTACTTC. Protein sequence: CASSLGFLAGGPEETQYF.